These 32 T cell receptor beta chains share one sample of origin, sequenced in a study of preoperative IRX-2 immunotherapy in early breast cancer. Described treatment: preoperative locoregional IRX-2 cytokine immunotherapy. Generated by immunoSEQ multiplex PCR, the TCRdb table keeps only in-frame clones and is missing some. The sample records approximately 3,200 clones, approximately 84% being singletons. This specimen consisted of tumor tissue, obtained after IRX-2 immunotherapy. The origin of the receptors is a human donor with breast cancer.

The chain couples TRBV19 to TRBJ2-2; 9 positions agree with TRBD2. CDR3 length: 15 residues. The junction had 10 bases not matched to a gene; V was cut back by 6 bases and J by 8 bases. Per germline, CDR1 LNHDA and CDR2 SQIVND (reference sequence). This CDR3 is CASRTFSGSSGELFF. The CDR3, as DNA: TGTGCCAGTAGGACCTTTAGCGGGAGTTCAGGGGAGCTGTTTTTT.

The CDR3 here is CASSLQGGDTEAFF. The CDR3 DNA follows: TGTGCCAGCAGCCTACAGGGGGGGGACACTGAAGCTTTCTTT. The chain links TRBV11-3 to TRBJ1-1; 8 bases fit TRBD1. The CDR3 contains 14 residues. CDR1 is SGHNT, CDR2 YENEEA, per germline. With V trimmed by 5 bases and J by 3 bases, 5 bases remained unmatched.

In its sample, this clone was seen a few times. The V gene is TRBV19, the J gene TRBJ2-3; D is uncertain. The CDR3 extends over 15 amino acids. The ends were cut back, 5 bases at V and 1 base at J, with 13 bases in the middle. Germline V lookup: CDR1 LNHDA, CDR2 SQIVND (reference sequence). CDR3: CASSSHNERTDTQYF. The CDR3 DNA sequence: TGTGCCAGTAGTTCCCACAACGAACGCACAGATACGCAGTATTTT. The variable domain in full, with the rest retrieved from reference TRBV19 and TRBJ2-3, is DGGITQSPKYLFRKEGQNVTLSCEQNLNHDAMYWYRQDPGQGLRLIYYSQIVNDFQKGDIAEGYSVSREKKESFPLTVTSAQKNPTAFYLCASSSHNERTDTQYFGPGTRLTVL.

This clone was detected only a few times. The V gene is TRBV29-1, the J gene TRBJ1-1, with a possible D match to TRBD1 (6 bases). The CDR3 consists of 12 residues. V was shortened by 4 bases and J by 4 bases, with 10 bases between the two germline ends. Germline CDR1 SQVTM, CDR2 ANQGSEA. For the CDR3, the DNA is TGCAGCGTTGTTATCAGGGGCACTGAAGCTTTCTTT. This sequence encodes CSVVIRGTEAFF. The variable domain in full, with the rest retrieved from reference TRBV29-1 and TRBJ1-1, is SAVISQKPSRDICQRGTSLTIQCQVDSQVTMMFWYRQQPGQSLTLIATANQGSEATYESGFVIDKFPISRPNLTFSTLTVSNMSPEDSSIYLCSVVIRGTEAFFGQGTRLTVV.

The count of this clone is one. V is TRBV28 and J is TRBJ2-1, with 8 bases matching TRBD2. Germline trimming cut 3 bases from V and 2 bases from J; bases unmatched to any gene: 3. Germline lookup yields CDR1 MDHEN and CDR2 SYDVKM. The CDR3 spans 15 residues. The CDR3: CASSLTGRAYNEQFF. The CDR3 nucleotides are TGTGCCAGCAGTTTGACCGGGAGGGCCTACAATGAGCAGTTCTTC.

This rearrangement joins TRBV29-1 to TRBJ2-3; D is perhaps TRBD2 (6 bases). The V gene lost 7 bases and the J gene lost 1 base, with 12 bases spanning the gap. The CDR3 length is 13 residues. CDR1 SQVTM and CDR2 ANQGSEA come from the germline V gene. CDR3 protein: CSAAPGGTDTQYF. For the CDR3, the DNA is TGCAGCGCCGCTCCGGGGGGCACAGATACGCAGTATTTT.

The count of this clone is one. The CDR3 coding sequence is TGTGCCAGCAGTGACGAGGGGGGCAGCATAGGTACGCAGTATTTT. This encodes CASSDEGGSIGTQYF. V and J are TRBV6-8 and TRBJ2-3; either TRBD1 or TRBD2 may fit D (6 bases each). CDR3 size: 15 residues. In germline, CDR1 is MNHGY, CDR2 SAAAGT. The germline V and J ends were trimmed by 5 bases and 8 bases, with 20 bases remaining between them.

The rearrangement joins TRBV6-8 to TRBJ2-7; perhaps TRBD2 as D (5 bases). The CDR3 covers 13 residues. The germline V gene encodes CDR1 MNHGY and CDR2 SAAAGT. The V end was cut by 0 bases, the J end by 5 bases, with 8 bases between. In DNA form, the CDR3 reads TGTGCCAGCAGTTACTCGAGGGTCCACGAGCAGTACTTC. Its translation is CASSYSRVHEQYF.

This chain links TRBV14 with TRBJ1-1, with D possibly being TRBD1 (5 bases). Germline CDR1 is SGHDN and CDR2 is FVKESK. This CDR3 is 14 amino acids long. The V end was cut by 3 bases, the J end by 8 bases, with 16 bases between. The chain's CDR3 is CASSHGHGYPEAFF. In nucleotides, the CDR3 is TGTGCCAGCAGCCACGGACACGGCTACCCGGAAGCTTTCTTT.

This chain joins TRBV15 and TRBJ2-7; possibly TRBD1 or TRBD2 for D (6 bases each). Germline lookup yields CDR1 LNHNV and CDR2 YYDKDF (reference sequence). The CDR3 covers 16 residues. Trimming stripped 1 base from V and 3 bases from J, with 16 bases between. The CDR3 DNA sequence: TGTGCCACCAGCAGAGTAAGGGGGGTCAGGGACTACGAGCAGTACTTC. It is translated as CATSRVRGVRDYEQYF.

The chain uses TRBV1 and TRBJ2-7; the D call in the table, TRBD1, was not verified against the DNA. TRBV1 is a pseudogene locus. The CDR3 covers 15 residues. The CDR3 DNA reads TGCGCCAGCAGCCAAGAAGGGACAGGGGGCGACGAGCAGTACTTC. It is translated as CASSQEGTGGDEQYF.

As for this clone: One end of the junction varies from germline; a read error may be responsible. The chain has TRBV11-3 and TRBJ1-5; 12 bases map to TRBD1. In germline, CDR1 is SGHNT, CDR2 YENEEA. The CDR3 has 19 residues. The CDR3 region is CANSPRWGQGAFSNQPQHF. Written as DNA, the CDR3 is TGTGCCAACAGCCCAAGGTGGGGACAGGGGGCTTTTAGCAATCAGCCCCAGCATTTT.

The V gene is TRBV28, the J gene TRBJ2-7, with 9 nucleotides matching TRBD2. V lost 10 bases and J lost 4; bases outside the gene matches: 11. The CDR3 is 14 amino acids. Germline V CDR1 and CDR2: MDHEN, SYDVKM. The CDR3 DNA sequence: TGTGCCACGGAGACTAGCGGCATCGTGTACGAGCAGTACTTC. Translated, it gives CATETSGIVYEQYF.

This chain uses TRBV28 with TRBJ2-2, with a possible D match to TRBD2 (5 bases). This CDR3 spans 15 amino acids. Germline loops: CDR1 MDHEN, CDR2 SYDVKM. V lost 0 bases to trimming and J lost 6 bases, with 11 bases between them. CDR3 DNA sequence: TGTGCCAGCAGTTTATGGGCAGGAGGTGCCGGGGAGCTGTTTTTT. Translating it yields CASSLWAGGAGELFF.

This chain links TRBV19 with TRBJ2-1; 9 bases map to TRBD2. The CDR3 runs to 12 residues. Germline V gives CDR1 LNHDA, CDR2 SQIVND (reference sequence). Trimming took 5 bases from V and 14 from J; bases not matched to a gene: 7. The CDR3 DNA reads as TGTGCCAGTAGTCTTGTAGCGGGAGTCGAGTTCTTC. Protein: CASSLVAGVEFF.

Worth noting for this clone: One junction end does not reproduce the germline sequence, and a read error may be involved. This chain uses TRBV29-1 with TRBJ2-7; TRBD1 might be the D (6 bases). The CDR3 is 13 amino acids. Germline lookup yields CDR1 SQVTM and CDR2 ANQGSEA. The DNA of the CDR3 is TGCAGCGCTTTGGACAGACCATCCTACGAGCAGTATTTC. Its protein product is CSALDRPSYEQYF.

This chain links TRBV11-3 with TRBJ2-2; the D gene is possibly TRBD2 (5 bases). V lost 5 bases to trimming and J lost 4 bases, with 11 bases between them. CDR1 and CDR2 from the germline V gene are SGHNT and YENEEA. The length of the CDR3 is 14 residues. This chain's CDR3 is CASSPYAGTGELFF. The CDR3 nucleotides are TGTGCCAGCAGCCCCTACGCGGGCACCGGGGAGCTGTTTTTT.

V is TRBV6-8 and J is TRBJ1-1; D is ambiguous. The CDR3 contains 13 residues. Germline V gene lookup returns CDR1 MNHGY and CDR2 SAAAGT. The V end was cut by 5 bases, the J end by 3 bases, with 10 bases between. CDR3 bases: TGTGCCAGCAGTGATTTGGGATACACTGAAGCTTTCTTT. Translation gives CASSDLGYTEAFF.

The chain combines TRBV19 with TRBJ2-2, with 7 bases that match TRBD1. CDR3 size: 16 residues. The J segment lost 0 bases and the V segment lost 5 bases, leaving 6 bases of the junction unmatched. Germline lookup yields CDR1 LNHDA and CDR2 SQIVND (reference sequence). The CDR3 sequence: CASSLRTGTNTGELFF. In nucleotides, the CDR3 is TGTGCCAGTAGTCTCAGGACAGGCACGAACACCGGGGAGCTGTTTTTT.

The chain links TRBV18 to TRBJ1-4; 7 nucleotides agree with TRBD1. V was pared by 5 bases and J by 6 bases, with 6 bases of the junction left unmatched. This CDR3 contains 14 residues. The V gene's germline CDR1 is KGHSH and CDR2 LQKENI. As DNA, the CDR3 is TGTGCCAGCTCAGAAAGGGGGCTGGATGAAAAACTGTTTTTT. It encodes CASSERGLDEKLFF.

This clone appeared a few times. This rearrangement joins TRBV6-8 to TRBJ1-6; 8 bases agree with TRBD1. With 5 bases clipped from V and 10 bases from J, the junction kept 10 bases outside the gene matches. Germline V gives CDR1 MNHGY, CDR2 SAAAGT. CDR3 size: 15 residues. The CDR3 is CASSDGTGTRSPLHF. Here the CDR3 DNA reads TGTGCCAGCAGTGATGGGACAGGAACAAGGTCACCCCTCCACTTT.

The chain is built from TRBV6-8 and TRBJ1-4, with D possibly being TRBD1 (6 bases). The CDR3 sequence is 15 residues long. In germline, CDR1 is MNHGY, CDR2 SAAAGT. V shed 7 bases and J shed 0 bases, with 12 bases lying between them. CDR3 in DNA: TGTGCCAGCAAGAGGACAGAAGCAACTAATGAAAAACTGTTTTTT. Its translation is CASKRTEATNEKLFF.

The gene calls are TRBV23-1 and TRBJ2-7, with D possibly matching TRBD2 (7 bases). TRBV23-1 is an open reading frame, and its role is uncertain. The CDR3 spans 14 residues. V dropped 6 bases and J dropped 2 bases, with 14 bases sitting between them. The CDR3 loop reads CASRHRGGPYEQYF. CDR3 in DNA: TGCGCCAGCAGACATAGGGGGGGACCCTACGAGCAGTACTTC.

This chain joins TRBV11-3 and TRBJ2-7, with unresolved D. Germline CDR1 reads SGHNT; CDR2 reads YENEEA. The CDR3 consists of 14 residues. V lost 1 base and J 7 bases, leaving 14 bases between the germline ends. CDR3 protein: CASSLGSQLREQYF. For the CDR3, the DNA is TGTGCCAGCAGCTTAGGGTCCCAGCTTCGGGAGCAGTACTTC.

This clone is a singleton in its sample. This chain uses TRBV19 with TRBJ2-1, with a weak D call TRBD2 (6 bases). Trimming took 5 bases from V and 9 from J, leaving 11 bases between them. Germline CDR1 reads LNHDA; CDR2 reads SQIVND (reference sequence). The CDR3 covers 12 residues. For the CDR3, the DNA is TGTGCCAGTAGTTTAATCGGGGGTGAGCAGTTCTTC. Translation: CASSLIGGEQFF.

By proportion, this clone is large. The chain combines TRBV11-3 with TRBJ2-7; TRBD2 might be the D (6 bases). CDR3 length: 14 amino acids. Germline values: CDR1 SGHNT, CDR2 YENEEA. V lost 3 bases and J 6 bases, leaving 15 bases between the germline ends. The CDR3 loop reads CASSFGSGGVEQYF. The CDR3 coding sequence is TGTGCCAGCAGCTTTGGCTCCGGAGGGGTCGAGCAGTACTTC.

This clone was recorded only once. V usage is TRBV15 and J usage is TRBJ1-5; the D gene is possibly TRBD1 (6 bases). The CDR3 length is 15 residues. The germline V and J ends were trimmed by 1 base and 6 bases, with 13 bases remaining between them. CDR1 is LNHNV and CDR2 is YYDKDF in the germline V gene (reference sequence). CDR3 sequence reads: CATSRGGGGPQPQHF. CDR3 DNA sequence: TGTGCCACCAGCAGAGGAGGTGGGGGGCCTCAGCCCCAGCATTTT. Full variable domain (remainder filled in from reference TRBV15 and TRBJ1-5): DAMVIQNPRYQVTQFGKPVTLSCSQTLNHNVMYWYQQKSSQAPKLLFHYYDKDFNNEADTPDNFQSRRPNTSFCFLDIRSPGLGDTAMYLCATSRGGGGPQPQHFGDGTRLSIL.

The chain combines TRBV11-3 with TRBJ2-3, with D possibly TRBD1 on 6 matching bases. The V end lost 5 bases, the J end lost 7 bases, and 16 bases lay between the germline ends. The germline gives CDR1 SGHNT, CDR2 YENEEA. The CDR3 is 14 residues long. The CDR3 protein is CASSADRLGNTQYF. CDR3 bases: TGTGCCAGCAGCGCCGACAGGTTAGGCAATACGCAGTATTTT.

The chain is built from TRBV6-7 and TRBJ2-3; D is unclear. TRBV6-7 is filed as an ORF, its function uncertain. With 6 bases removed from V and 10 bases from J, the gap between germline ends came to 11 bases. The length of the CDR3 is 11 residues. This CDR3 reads CASRQYEAQYF. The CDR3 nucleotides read TGTGCCAGCAGACAGTATGAGGCGCAGTATTTT.

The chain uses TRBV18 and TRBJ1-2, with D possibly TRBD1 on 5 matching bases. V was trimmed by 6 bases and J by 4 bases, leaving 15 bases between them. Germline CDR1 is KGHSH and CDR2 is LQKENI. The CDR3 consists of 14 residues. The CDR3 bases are TGTGCCAGCTCTCGGGACCACCTAGGCTATGGCTACACCTTC. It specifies CASSRDHLGYGYTF.

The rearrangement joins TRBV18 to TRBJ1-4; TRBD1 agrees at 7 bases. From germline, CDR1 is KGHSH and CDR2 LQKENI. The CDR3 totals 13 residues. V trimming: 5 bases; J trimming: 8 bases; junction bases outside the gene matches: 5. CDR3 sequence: CASSSTGLEKLFF. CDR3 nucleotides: TGTGCCAGCTCATCGACAGGGTTGGAAAAACTGTTTTTT.

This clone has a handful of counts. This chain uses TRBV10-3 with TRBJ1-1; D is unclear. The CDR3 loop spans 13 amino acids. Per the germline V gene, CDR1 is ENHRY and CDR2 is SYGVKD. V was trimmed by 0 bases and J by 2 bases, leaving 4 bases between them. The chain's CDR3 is CAISESPNTEAFF. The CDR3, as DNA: TGTGCCATCAGTGAGTCACCCAACACTGAAGCTTTCTTT.